These T cell receptor beta chains were read from a single sample in a study of post-analysis software for immune sequencing data. In TCRdb, the PCR reads were re-called with MiXCR into one record per CDR3 protein. The sample has about 540,000 distinct CDR3 sequences, around a third seen once. The source material was blood. The receptors shown here come from a girl under 18 with multiple sclerosis. The CDR3 runs from the conserved cysteine through the conserved F or W. The D gene is left open where the match is weak. A clone size is listed for some rows: how often the clone was seen (once, few, many), or a class if it is expanded.

clone_size: few
d_call: -
v_call: TRBV29-1
j_call: TRBJ1-4
cdr3_aa: CSVEGTDGALNEKLFF
cdr3_nt: TGCAGCGTTGAGGGCACCGACGGAGCACTGAATGAAAAACTGTTTTTT

clone_size: few
d_call: -
v_call: TRBV9
j_call: TRBJ2-3
cdr3_aa: CASSVGGDLTDTQYF
cdr3_nt: TGTGCCAGCAGCGTAGGTGGGGACCTCACAGATACGCAGTATTTT

clone_size: -
d_call: TRBD1
v_call: TRBV18
j_call: TRBJ2-3
cdr3_aa: CAGSRDRSDTQYF
cdr3_nt: TGTGCCGGCTCAAGGGACAGATCAGATACGCAGTATTTT

clone_size: -
d_call: -
v_call: TRBV20-1
j_call: TRBJ2-7
cdr3_aa: CSAHANPAGHLPYEQYF
cdr3_nt: TGCAGTGCTCATGCAAATCCGGCAGGGCACTTGCCCTACGAGCAGTACTTC

clone_size: few
d_call: -
v_call: TRBV14
j_call: TRBJ2-1
cdr3_aa: CASSQDNYNEQFF
cdr3_nt: TGTGCCAGCAGCCAGGACAACTACAATGAGCAGTTCTTC

clone_size: -
d_call: -
v_call: TRBV2
j_call: TRBJ1-2
cdr3_aa: CASSGGCTQGSYGYTF
cdr3_nt: TGTGCCAGCAGCGGCGGGTGTACGCAGGGGAGCTATGGCTACACCTTC

clone_size: -
d_call: -
v_call: TRBV28
j_call: TRBJ2-1
cdr3_aa: CASSYDPDSPSSYNEQFF
cdr3_nt: TGTGCCAGCAGCTACGATCCAGACAGTCCTAGCTCCTACAATGAGCAGTTCTTC

clone_size: few
d_call: TRBD1
v_call: TRBV5-1
j_call: TRBJ1-2
cdr3_aa: CASSLPGTGGFKDYGYTF
cdr3_nt: TGCGCCAGCAGCTTACCCGGGACAGGGGGCTTCAAGGACTATGGCTACACCTTC

clone_size: many
d_call: -
v_call: TRBV20-1
j_call: TRBJ1-2
cdr3_aa: CSARGVNYGYTF
cdr3_nt: TGCAGTGCCCGGGGGGTCAACTATGGCTACACCTTC

clone_size: many
d_call: TRBD2
v_call: TRBV6-1
j_call: TRBJ2-3
cdr3_aa: CASSENQLAGRTDTQYF
cdr3_nt: TGTGCCAGCAGTGAAAATCAACTAGCGGGGCGCACAGATACGCAGTATTTT

clone_size: few
d_call: TRBD1
v_call: TRBV28
j_call: TRBJ2-3
cdr3_aa: CASSSTGEDADTQYF
cdr3_nt: TGTGCCAGCAGTTCAACAGGGGAAGACGCAGATACGCAGTATTTT

clone_size: -
d_call: -
v_call: TRBV5-1
j_call: TRBJ2-1
cdr3_aa: CASSPLPGFPYNEQFF
cdr3_nt: TGCGCCAGCAGCCCCCTACCCGGGTTTCCCTACAATGAGCAGTTCTTC

clone_size: -
d_call: TRBD1
v_call: TRBV9
j_call: TRBJ1-4
cdr3_aa: CASSAETGTNEKLFF
cdr3_nt: TGTGCCAGCAGCGCAGAGACAGGGACGAATGAAAAACTGTTTTTT

clone_size: -
d_call: -
v_call: TRBV3-1
j_call: TRBJ1-4
cdr3_aa: CASSQRGVSSEKLFF
cdr3_nt: TGTGCCAGCAGCCAAAGAGGGGTTTCGAGTGAAAAACTGTTTTTT

clone_size: -
d_call: -
v_call: TRBV7-2
j_call: TRBJ2-7
cdr3_aa: CASSLAQGPVYEQYF
cdr3_nt: TGTGCCAGCAGCTTAGCGCAGGGGCCGGTATACGAGCAGTACTTC

clone_size: -
d_call: TRBD2
v_call: TRBV15
j_call: TRBJ2-1
cdr3_aa: CATSRVSSGGAREQFF
cdr3_nt: TGTGCCACCAGCAGAGTCTCTAGCGGGGGGGCCCGGGAGCAGTTCTTC

clone_size: -
d_call: -
v_call: TRBV12-3/TRBV12-4
j_call: TRBJ1-5
cdr3_aa: CASSLLSGANDLSNQPQHF
cdr3_nt: TGTGCCAGCAGTCTCCTATCCGGAGCTAATGACCTTAGCAATCAGCCCCAGCATTTT

clone_size: -
d_call: -
v_call: TRBV7-3
j_call: TRBJ2-5
cdr3_aa: CASSPGTVGNEQYF
cdr3_nt: TGTGCCAGCAGCCCCGGGACGGTTGGGAATGAGCAGTACTTC

clone_size: -
d_call: -
v_call: TRBV6-6
j_call: TRBJ2-7
cdr3_aa: CASSPTLGAYEQYF
cdr3_nt: TGTGCCAGCAGCCCGACCCTCGGAGCCTACGAGCAGTACTTC

clone_size: -
d_call: -
v_call: TRBV12-5
j_call: TRBJ2-5
cdr3_aa: CDSGPGYGEETQYF
cdr3_nt: TGTGATAGTGGCCCCGGATATGGGGAAGAGACCCAGTACTTC

clone_size: -
d_call: TRBD1
v_call: TRBV7-3
j_call: TRBJ1-4
cdr3_aa: CASSLKGTVRWGRPEKLFF
cdr3_nt: TGTGCCAGCAGCTTAAAGGGGACAGTTCGTTGGGGTCGACCGGAAAAACTGTTTTTT

clone_size: -
d_call: -
v_call: TRBV7-8
j_call: TRBJ1-2
cdr3_aa: CASSPSERDGYTF
cdr3_nt: TGTGCCAGCAGCCCCTCGGAAAGGGATGGCTACACCTTC

clone_size: few
d_call: TRBD2
v_call: TRBV5-1
j_call: TRBJ2-5
cdr3_aa: CASSFLAGYQETQYF
cdr3_nt: TGCGCCAGCAGCTTTCTAGCGGGGTACCAAGAGACCCAGTACTTC

clone_size: few
d_call: -
v_call: TRBV6-2/TRBV6-3
j_call: TRBJ2-7
cdr3_aa: CASKPDGSYEQYF
cdr3_nt: TGTGCCAGCAAGCCTGACGGCTCCTACGAGCAGTACTTC

clone_size: -
d_call: -
v_call: TRBV19
j_call: TRBJ2-1
cdr3_aa: CASSQMGASGSYNEQFF
cdr3_nt: TGTGCCAGTAGTCAAATGGGGGCTAGCGGTTCCTACAATGAGCAGTTCTTC

clone_size: -
d_call: -
v_call: TRBV20-1
j_call: TRBJ2-3
cdr3_aa: CSAREGLATDTQYF
cdr3_nt: TGCAGTGCTAGAGAAGGGCTAGCTACAGATACGCAGTATTTT

clone_size: -
d_call: -
v_call: TRBV3-1
j_call: TRBJ2-6
cdr3_aa: CASSQGPLPRGANVLTF
cdr3_nt: TGTGCCAGCAGCCAAGGCCCGTTACCTAGAGGGGCCAACGTCCTGACTTTC

clone_size: few
d_call: -
v_call: TRBV5-1
j_call: TRBJ2-5
cdr3_aa: CASSLYSSQETQYF
cdr3_nt: TGCGCCAGCAGCTTGTACAGTTCTCAGGAGACCCAGTACTTC

clone_size: few
d_call: TRBD2
v_call: TRBV7-6
j_call: TRBJ2-3
cdr3_aa: CASSSLKRGGTDTQYF
cdr3_nt: TGTGCCAGCAGCTCGCTAAAGCGGGGGGGCACAGATACGCAGTATTTT

clone_size: -
d_call: TRBD2
v_call: TRBV24-1
j_call: TRBJ2-7
cdr3_aa: CATSDLPRGKIYEQYF
cdr3_nt: TGTGCCACCAGTGATTTGCCGCGGGGGAAAATCTATGAGCAGTACTTC

clone_size: -
d_call: TRBD2
v_call: TRBV20-1
j_call: TRBJ2-1
cdr3_aa: CSARPLAGGPDEQFF
cdr3_nt: TGCAGTGCTAGACCACTAGCGGGGGGGCCCGACGAGCAGTTCTTC

clone_size: -
d_call: -
v_call: TRBV19
j_call: TRBJ1-2
cdr3_aa: CASSIAGRDGYTF
cdr3_nt: TGTGCCAGTAGTATCGCAGGGAGGGATGGCTACACCTTC

clone_size: few
d_call: -
v_call: TRBV6-6
j_call: TRBJ2-7
cdr3_aa: CASSSARAADSYEQYF
cdr3_nt: TGTGCCAGCAGTTCTGCTAGGGCTGCCGACTCCTACGAGCAGTACTTC

clone_size: many
d_call: -
v_call: TRBV28
j_call: TRBJ2-7
cdr3_aa: CASSLVTVLFSYEQYF
cdr3_nt: TGTGCCAGCAGTTTGGTGACAGTCTTATTCTCCTACGAGCAGTACTTC

clone_size: few
d_call: TRBD2
v_call: TRBV20-1
j_call: TRBJ2-5
cdr3_aa: CSAGDPVVAGEVWETQYF
cdr3_nt: TGCAGTGCTGGAGACCCGGTGGTAGCGGGGGAGGTGTGGGAGACCCAGTACTTC

clone_size: few
d_call: -
v_call: TRBV28
j_call: TRBJ1-5
cdr3_aa: CASSSNGRGTGNQPQHF
cdr3_nt: TGTGCCAGCAGTTCGAACGGACGGGGCACAGGGAATCAGCCCCAGCATTTT

clone_size: -
d_call: -
v_call: TRBV28
j_call: TRBJ2-1
cdr3_aa: CASSLRGGGNEQFF
cdr3_nt: TGTGCCAGCAGTTTAAGGGGTGGGGGGAATGAGCAGTTCTTC

clone_size: few
d_call: -
v_call: TRBV15
j_call: TRBJ2-3
cdr3_aa: CATSTTGLFTDTQYF
cdr3_nt: TGTGCCACCAGCACCACCGGACTGTTCACAGATACGCAGTATTTT

clone_size: many
d_call: -
v_call: TRBV5-1
j_call: TRBJ2-1
cdr3_aa: CASSLDPGIYNEQFF
cdr3_nt: TGCGCCAGCAGCTTGGACCCGGGGATCTACAATGAGCAGTTCTTC

clone_size: few
d_call: -
v_call: TRBV5-6
j_call: TRBJ2-1
cdr3_aa: CASSLKGSGYNEQFF
cdr3_nt: TGTGCCAGCAGCTTGAAGGGTTCGGGGTACAATGAGCAGTTCTTC

clone_size: -
d_call: -
v_call: TRBV28
j_call: TRBJ2-5
cdr3_aa: CASSLPLAPRAQYF
cdr3_nt: TGTGCCAGCAGTTTACCCTTAGCGCCCCGGGCCCAGTACTTC

clone_size: -
d_call: -
v_call: TRBV12-3/TRBV12-4
j_call: TRBJ1-2
cdr3_aa: CASSLGHIYGYTF
cdr3_nt: TGTGCCAGCAGTTTAGGGCACATCTATGGCTACACCTTC

clone_size: once
d_call: -
v_call: TRBV6-1
j_call: TRBJ2-1
cdr3_aa: CASSDAGTPEQFF
cdr3_nt: TGTGCCAGCAGTGATGCCGGGACCCCTGAGCAGTTCTTC

clone_size: -
d_call: -
v_call: TRBV29-1
j_call: TRBJ2-7
cdr3_aa: CSVVTGSYEQYF
cdr3_nt: TGCAGCGTTGTGACAGGATCCTACGAGCAGTACTTC

clone_size: -
d_call: -
v_call: TRBV5-1
j_call: TRBJ1-2
cdr3_aa: CASSSIRLGPEPYGYTF
cdr3_nt: TGCGCCAGCAGCTCTATACGCCTGGGGCCAGAGCCCTATGGCTACACCTTC

clone_size: few
d_call: TRBD1
v_call: TRBV20-1
j_call: TRBJ1-2
cdr3_aa: CSAGRRDSYYGYTF
cdr3_nt: TGCAGTGCTGGCCGCAGGGACAGCTACTATGGCTACACCTTC

clone_size: -
d_call: -
v_call: TRBV12-3/TRBV12-4
j_call: TRBJ2-3
cdr3_aa: CASRSLWDTEYF
cdr3_nt: TGTGCCAGCAGGTCGTTATGGGATACGGAGTATTTT

clone_size: few
d_call: TRBD1
v_call: TRBV4-1
j_call: TRBJ1-5
cdr3_aa: CASSLGTGEHQPQHF
cdr3_nt: TGCGCCAGCAGCCTCGGAACAGGGGAACATCAGCCCCAGCATTTT